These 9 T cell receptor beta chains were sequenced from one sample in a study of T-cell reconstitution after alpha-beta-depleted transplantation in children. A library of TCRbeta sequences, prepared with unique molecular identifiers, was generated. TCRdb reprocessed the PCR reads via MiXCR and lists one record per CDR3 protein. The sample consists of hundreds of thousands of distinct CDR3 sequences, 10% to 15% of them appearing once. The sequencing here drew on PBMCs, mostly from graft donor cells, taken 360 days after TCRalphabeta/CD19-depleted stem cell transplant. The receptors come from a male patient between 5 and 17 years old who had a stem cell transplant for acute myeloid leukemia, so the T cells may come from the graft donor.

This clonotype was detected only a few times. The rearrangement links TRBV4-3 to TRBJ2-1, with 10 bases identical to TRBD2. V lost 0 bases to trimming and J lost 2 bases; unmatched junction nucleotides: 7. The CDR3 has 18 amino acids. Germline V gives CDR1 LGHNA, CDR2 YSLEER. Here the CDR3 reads CASSQDPPGLATYNEQFF. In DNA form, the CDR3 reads TGCGCCAGCAGCCAAGATCCCCCGGGACTAGCGACCTACAATGAGCAGTTCTTC.

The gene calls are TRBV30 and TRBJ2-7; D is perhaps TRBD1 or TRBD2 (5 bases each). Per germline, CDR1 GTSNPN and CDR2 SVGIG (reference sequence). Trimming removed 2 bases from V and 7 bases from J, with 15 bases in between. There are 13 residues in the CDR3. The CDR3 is CAWSRGVSREQYF. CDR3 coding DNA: TGTGCCTGGAGTCGAGGGGTCTCGAGGGAGCAGTACTTC.

The DNA for the CDR3 is TGCGCCAGCAGCTGGGTCGGGACCCAGGCTAACTATGGCTACACCTTC. It translates to CASSWVGTQANYGYTF. The chain is built from TRBV5-1 and TRBJ1-2, with a tentative D call TRBD1 (5 bases). The CDR3 length is 16 residues. In germline, CDR1 is SGHRS, CDR2 YFSETQ. Trimming stripped 3 bases from V and 0 bases from J, with 15 bases between.

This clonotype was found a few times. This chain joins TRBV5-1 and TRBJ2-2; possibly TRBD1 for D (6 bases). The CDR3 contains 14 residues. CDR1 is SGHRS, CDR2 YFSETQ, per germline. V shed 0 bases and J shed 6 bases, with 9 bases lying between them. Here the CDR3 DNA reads TGCGCCAGCAGCTTGGCAGGGGTGGCCGGGGAGCTGTTTTTT. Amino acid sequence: CASSLAGVAGELFF.

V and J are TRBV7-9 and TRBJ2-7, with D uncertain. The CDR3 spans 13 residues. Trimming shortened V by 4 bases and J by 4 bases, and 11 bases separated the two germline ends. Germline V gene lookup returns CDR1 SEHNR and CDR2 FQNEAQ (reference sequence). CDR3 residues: CASSSNLIYEQYF. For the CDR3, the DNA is TGTGCCAGCAGCTCGAACCTTATATACGAGCAGTACTTC.

CDR3 nucleotides: TGTGCCAGTCGGGCCCTCGGGGTCACCGGGGAGCTGTTTTTT. It encodes CASRALGVTGELFF. J is TRBJ2-2 and V is TRBV7-3; a weak D match, TRBD2 (5 bases). The CDR3 totals 14 residues. V dropped 9 bases and J dropped 4 bases, with 15 bases sitting between them. From germline, CDR1 is SGHTA and CDR2 FQGTGA.

The CDR3 spells CATSREWPGLAGVEQYF. The DNA for the CDR3 is TGTGCCACCAGCAGAGAATGGCCGGGACTAGCGGGAGTCGAGCAGTACTTC. The chain couples TRBV15 to TRBJ2-7, with TRBD2 matching over 14 bases. Trimming at V came to 0 bases and at J to 6 bases, leaving 7 bases not matched to a gene. Looked up from germline, CDR1 is LNHNV and CDR2 is YYDKDF (reference sequence). The CDR3 is made up of 17 amino acids.

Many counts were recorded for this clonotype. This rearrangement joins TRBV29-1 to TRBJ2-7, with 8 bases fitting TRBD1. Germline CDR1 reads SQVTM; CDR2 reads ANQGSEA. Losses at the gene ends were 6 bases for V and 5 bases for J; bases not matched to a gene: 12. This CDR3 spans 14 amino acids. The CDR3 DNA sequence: TGCAGCGTGGCCAGGGGGCAGTTTATCGACGAGCAGTACTTC. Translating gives CSVARGQFIDEQYF.

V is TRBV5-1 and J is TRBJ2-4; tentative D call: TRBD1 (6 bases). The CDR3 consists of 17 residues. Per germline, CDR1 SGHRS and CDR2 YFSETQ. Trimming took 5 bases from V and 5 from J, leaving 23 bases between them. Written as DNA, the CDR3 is TGCGCCAGCAGTATGGGACACGTCGAACCAAACCAAAACATTCAGTACTTC. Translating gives CASSMGHVEPNQNIQYF. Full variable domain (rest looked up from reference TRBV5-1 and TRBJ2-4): KAGVTQTPRYLIKTRGQQVTLSCSPISGHRSVSWYQQTPGQGLQFLFEYFSETQRNKGNFPGRFSGRQFSNSRSEMNVSTLELGDSALYLCASSMGHVEPNQNIQYFGAGTRLSVL.